Listed here are 5 T cell receptor beta chains from one sample, sequenced in a study of shared clonotypes between healthy human individuals. Clones were read by immunoSEQ multiplex PCR, and TCRdb kept only the in-frame ones, dropping some. The sample has some 980,000 clones; around three quarters are singletons. Material: memory CD4+ T cells sorted from blood. Subset described: CD45RA-negative fraction. The receptor set was obtained from a man between 18 and 29 years old in good health.

This chain joins TRBV28 and TRBJ2-3; 14 nucleotides line up with TRBD2. V lost 5 bases, J lost 2 bases, and 6 bases stayed unmatched. Germline CDR1 MDHEN, CDR2 SYDVKM. The CDR3 is 17 residues long. CDR3 region: CASSLGLAGVNTDTQYF. The DNA of the CDR3 is TGTGCCAGCAGTCTGGGACTAGCGGGAGTTAACACAGATACGCAGTATTTT.

This clone was seen a few times. The chain is built from TRBV30 and TRBJ1-1; 9 nucleotides match TRBD1. CDR1 and CDR2 from the germline V gene are GTSNPN and SVGIG (reference sequence). Germline trimming cut 1 base from V and 10 bases from J; bases unmatched to any gene: 13. The CDR3 has 15 residues. The CDR3 DNA follows: TGTGCCTGGAGTGGGTTTCGGCCCCACAGGGGGCTAGCTTTCTTT. It encodes CAWSGFRPHRGLAFF.

V usage is TRBV5-1 and J usage is TRBJ2-5; 9 bases are a match to TRBD1. The germline gives CDR1 SGHRS, CDR2 YFSETQ. The CDR3 contains 14 residues. The junction had 3 bases not matched to a gene; V was cut back by 4 bases and J by 2 bases. CDR3 DNA: TGCGCCAGCAGCGCTGGACAGGGGCAAGAGACCCAGTACTTC. Translation: CASSAGQGQETQYF.

This chain uses TRBV11-3 with TRBJ2-1, with unresolved D. V was trimmed by 1 base and J by 6 bases, leaving 7 bases between them. Germline V gene data show CDR1 as SGHNT and CDR2 as YENEEA. There are 13 residues in the CDR3. The DNA of the CDR3 is TGTGCCAGCAGCTTAGGGGTCTTCAATGAGCAGTTCTTC. It translates to CASSLGVFNEQFF.

The chain carries TRBV19 and TRBJ1-1; possibly TRBD1 for D (5 bases). V dropped 7 bases and J dropped 0 bases, with 15 bases sitting between them. Per germline, CDR1 LNHDA and CDR2 SQIVND (reference sequence). CDR3 length: 15 residues. The CDR3 spells CASKLQRQLNTEAFF. For the CDR3, the DNA is TGTGCCAGTAAATTACAGCGACAGCTGAACACTGAAGCTTTCTTT.